This is a list of T cell receptor beta chains from one sample in a study of cytomegalovirus exposure and HLA in healthy donors. TCRdb's table, derived via immunoSEQ multiplex PCR, lists solely in-frame clones and lacks some. The sample includes 100,000 to 140,000 clones, more than 70% of them seen just once. Sequences were obtained from PBMCs. The receptors were gathered from a man between 18 and 35 years old in good health and CMV-seronegative. Each CDR3 is given without its conserved first and last residue.

v_call,j_call,cdr3_aa
TRBV5-1,TRBJ1-3,ASSSRGFYPPSGNTIY
TRBV7-6,TRBJ2-5,ASSLARAQGSGTQY
TRBV5-4,TRBJ1-1,ASSLGQGETEAF
TRBV5-1,TRBJ1-2,ASSLDRRSYGYT
TRBV5-1,TRBJ2-5,ASGRLAGGPGETQY
TRBV6-6,TRBJ2-7,ASSSRVTVSYEQY
TRBV5-4,TRBJ2-1,ASSLARGAGTSLREQF
TRBV7-2,TRBJ1-3,ASFVREGNTIY
TRBV5-1,TRBJ2-5,ATRTGTSGQTQY
TRBV5-6,NA,ASSSDRETYEQY
TRBV4-3,TRBJ1-2,ASSQEPRTVYGYP
TRBV29-1,TRBJ1-2,SVGGLGFNYGYT
TRBV7-2,TRBJ1-2,ASSEDRGRLANYGYT
TRBV19,TRBJ2-7,ASSSERGPREQY
TRBV5-4,TRBJ2-1,ASSLGLAGRNEQF
TRBV9,TRBJ2-7,ASSVDGGMIEQY
TRBV5-1,TRBJ2-7,ASSLDTGGTYEQY
TRBV6-6,TRBJ1-1,AGRERANTEAF
TRBV9,TRBJ1-2,ASSPQGLSYGYT
TRBV6-5,TRBJ1-3,ASSPQGFSGNTIY
TRBV15,TRBJ1-2,ATSNKKTGNYPWHGYT
TRBV11-3,TRBJ2-2,ASSAGIIDNTGELF
TRBV7-2,TRBJ2-5,ASSVTSGGAQETQY
TRBV7-8,TRBJ2-7,ASRTGSAYEQY
TRBV6-1,TRBJ1-1,ASRRTGWSTEAF
TRBV6-4,TRBJ2-2,ASSESGGNTGELF
TRBV28,TRBJ2-7,ATFTRQASYEQY
TRBV7-3,TRBJ2-3,ASSPGLAGGQATDTQY
TRBV7-8,TRBJ2-1,ASSDYRAVGF
TRBV7-6,TRBJ1-4,ASSLGGRGLGEKLF
TRBV19,TRBJ2-3,ASSKTSGGRDTQY
TRBV7-8,TRBJ2-7,ASSFSGGRSYEQY
TRBV19,TRBJ2-7,ASSTGTGPYEQY
TRBV27,TRBJ1-2,ASSSHTFWGYT
TRBV9,TRBJ2-5,ASSETGLHQETQY
TRBV15,TRBJ2-7,ARRIGGTKGWVSYEQY
TRBV5-1,TRBJ1-1,ASSLALRDTEIMNTEAF
TRBV6-1,TRBJ2-3,ATRGGRAQY
TRBV7-2,TRBJ2-7,ASSLTYEQY
TRBV9,TRBJ2-3,ASSRTGGPTDTQY
TRBV9,TRBJ1-5,ASSVAGYSNQPQH
TRBV7-2,TRBJ1-5,ASSMDSQPQH
TRBV10-1,TRBJ2-7,ASSELIGQGYEQY
TRBV4-2,TRBJ1-2,ASSPSLGQIGYGYP
TRBV7-7,TRBJ2-5,ASSLPGGETQY
TRBV5-5,TRBJ1-6,ASSQYPNSPLH